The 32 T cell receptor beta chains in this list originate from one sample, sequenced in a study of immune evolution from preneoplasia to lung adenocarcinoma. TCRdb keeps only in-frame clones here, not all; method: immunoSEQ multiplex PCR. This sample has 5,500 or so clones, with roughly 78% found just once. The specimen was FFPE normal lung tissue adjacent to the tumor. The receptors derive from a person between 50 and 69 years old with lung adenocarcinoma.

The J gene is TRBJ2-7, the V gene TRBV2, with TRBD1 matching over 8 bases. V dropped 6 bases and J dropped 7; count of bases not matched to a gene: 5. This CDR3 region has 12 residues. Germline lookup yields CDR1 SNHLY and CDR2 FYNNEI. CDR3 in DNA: TGTGCCAGCAGGACAGGGGTGGGGGAGCAGTACTTC. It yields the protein CASRTGVGEQYF.

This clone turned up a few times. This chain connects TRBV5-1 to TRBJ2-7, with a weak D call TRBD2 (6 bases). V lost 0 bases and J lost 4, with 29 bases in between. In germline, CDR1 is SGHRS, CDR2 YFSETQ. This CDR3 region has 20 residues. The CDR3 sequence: CASSLDVATGTDSALYEQYF. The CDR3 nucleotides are TGCGCCAGCAGCTTGGATGTGGCAACCGGGACTGACTCTGCTTTATACGAGCAGTACTTC.

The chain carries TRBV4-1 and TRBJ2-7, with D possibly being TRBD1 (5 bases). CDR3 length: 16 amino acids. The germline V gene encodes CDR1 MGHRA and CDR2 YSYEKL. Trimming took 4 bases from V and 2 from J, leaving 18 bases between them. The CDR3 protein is CASSPIDSQKPYEQYF. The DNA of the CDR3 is TGCGCCAGCAGCCCGATCGACAGCCAAAAACCCTACGAGCAGTACTTC.

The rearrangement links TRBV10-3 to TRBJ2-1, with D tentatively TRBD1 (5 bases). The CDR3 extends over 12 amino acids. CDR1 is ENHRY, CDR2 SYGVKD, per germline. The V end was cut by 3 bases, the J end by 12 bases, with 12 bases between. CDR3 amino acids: CAISDQGWGQFF. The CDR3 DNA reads TGTGCCATCAGTGACCAGGGTTGGGGGCAGTTCTTC.

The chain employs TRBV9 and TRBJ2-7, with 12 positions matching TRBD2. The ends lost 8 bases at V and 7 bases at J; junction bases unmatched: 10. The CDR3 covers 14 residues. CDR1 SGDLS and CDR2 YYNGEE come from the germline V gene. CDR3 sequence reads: CARLTGLAGYEQYF. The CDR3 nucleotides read TGTGCCAGATTAACAGGACTAGCGGGATATGAGCAGTACTTC.

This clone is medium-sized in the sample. This CDR3 reads CASTWVGGPAFF. DNA for the CDR3: TGTGCCAGCACCTGGGTAGGGGGCCCTGCTTTCTTT. This chain connects TRBV27 to TRBJ1-1; 7 bases match TRBD1. The CDR3 length is 12 residues. CDR1 is MNHEY, CDR2 SMNVEV, per germline (reference sequence). The ends lost 7 bases at V and 11 bases at J; junction bases unmatched: 10.

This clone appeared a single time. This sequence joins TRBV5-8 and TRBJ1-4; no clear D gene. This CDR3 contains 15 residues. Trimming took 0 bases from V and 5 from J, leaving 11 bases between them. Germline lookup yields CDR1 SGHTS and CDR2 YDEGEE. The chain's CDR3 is CASSLALTGNEKLFF. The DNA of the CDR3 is TGTGCCAGCAGCTTGGCTTTGACGGGGAATGAAAAACTGTTTTTT.

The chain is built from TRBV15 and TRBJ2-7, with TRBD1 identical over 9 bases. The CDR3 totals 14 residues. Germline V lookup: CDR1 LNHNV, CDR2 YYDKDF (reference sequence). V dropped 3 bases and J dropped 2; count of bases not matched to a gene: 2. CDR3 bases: TGTGCCACCAGCAGTCGGACAGGGGCCTACGAGCAGTACTTC. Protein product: CATSSRTGAYEQYF.

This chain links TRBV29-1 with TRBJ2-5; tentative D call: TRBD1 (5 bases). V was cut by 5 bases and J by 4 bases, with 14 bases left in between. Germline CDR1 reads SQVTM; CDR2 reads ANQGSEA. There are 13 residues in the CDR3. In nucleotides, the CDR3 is TGCAGCGTTCCCCGACAGTTAGCAGAGACCCAGTACTTC. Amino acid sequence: CSVPRQLAETQYF.

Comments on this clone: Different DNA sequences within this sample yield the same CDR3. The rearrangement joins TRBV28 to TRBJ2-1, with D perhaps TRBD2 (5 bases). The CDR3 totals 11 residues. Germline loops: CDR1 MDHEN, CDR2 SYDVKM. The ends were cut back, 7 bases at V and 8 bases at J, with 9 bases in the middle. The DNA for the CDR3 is TGTGCCAGCACACGGGAACATGAGCAGTTCTTC. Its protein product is CASTREHEQFF. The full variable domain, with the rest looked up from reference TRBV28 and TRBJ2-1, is DVKVTQSSRYLVKRTGEKVFLECVQDMDHENMFWYRQDPGLGLRLIYFSYDVKMKEKGDIPEGYSVSREKKERFSLILESASTNQTSMYLCASTREHEQFFGPGTRLTVL.

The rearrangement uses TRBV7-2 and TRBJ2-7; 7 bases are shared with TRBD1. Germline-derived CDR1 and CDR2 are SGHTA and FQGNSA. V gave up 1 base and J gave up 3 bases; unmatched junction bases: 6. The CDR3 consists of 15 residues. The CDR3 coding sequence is TGTGCCAGCAGCTTAGTTTCCACAGGGGACTACGAGCAGTACTTC. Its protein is CASSLVSTGDYEQYF.

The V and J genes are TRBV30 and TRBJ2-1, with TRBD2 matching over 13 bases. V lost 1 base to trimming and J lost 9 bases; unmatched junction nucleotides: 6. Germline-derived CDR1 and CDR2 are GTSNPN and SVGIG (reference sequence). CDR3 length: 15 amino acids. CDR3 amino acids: CAWSATSGRGVEQFF. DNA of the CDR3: TGTGCCTGGAGTGCCACTAGCGGGAGGGGTGTTGAGCAGTTCTTC.

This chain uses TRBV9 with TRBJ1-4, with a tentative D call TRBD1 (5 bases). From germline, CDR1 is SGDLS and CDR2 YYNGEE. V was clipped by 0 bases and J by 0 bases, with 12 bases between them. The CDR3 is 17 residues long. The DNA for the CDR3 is TGTGCCAGCAGCGTAGGGGACCGATTATCAACTAATGAAAAACTGTTTTTT. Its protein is CASSVGDRLSTNEKLFF.

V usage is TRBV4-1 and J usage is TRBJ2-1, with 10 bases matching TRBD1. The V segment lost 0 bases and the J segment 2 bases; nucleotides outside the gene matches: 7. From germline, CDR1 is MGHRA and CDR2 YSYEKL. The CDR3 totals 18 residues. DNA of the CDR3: TGCGCCAGCAGCCAAGATATGCTTGGGACAGGGGCCTACAATGAGCAGTTCTTC. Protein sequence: CASSQDMLGTGAYNEQFF.

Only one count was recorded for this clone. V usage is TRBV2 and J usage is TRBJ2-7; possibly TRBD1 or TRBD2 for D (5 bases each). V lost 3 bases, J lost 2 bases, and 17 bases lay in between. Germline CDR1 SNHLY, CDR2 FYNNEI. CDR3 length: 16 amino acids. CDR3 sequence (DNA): TGTGCCAGCAGTGAGCGCGTCGGGACCGGAACCTACGAGCAGTACTTC. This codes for CASSERVGTGTYEQYF.

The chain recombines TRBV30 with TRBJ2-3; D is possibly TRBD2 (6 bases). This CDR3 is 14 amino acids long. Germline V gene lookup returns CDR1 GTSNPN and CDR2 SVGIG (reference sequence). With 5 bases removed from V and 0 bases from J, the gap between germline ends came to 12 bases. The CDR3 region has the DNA TGTGCCTGGGACCCTGCGGGGAGCACAGATACGCAGTATTTT. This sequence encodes CAWDPAGSTDTQYF.

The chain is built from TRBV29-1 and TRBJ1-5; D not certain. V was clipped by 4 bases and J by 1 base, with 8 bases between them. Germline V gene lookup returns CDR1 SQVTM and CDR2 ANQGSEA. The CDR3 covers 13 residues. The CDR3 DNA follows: TGCAGCGTTGGCGAGCGGAGCAATCAGCCCCAGCATTTT. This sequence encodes CSVGERSNQPQHF.

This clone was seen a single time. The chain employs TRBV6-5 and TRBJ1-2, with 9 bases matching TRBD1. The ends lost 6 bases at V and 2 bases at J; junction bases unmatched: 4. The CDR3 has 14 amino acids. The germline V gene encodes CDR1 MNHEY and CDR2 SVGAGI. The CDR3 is CASSRTGENYGYTF. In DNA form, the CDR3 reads TGTGCCAGCAGCCGGACAGGGGAGAACTATGGCTACACCTTC.

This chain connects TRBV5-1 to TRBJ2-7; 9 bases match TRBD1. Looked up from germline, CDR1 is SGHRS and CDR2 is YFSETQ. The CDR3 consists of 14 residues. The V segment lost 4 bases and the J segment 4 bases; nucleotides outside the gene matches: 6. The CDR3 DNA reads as TGCGCCAGCAGCCCCGGGACAGGGTCTTACGAGCAGTACTTC. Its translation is CASSPGTGSYEQYF.

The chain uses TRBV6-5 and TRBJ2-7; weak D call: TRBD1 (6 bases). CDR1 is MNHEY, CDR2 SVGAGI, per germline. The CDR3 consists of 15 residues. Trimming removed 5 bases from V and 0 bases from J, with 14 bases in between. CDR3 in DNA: TGTGCCAGCAGTCCGGGACACTTACTCTCCTACGAGCAGTACTTC. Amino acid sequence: CASSPGHLLSYEQYF.

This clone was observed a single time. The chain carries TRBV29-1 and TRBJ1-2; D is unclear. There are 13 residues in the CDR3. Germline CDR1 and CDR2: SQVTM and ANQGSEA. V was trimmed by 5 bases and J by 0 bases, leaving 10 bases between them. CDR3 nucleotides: TGCAGCGTTCATCTAGAAGCTAACTATGGCTACACCTTC. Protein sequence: CSVHLEANYGYTF.

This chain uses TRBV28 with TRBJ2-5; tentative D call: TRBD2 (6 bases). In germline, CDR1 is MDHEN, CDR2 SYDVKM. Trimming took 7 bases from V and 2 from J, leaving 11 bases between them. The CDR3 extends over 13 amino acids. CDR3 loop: CASTRDSQETQYF. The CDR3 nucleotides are TGTGCCAGCACCCGGGACTCTCAAGAGACCCAGTACTTC.

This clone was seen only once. As DNA, the CDR3 is TGTGCCAGCAGTAGTTACCGGACAGGGAGGAGATACGAGCAGTACTTC. Its translation is CASSSYRTGRRYEQYF. This chain uses TRBV7-2 with TRBJ2-7; 8 nucleotides align to TRBD1. The germline gives CDR1 SGHTA, CDR2 FQGNSA. CDR3 length: 16 residues. V shed 6 bases, J shed 4 bases, and the junction held 14 bases outside the gene matches.

In DNA form, the CDR3 reads TGTGCCAGCAGCCCACGGTGGGGGTCCGGGGAGCTGTTTTTT. Amino acid sequence: CASSPRWGSGELFF. This chain joins TRBV27 and TRBJ2-2, with D perhaps assigned TRBD1 or TRBD2 (5 bases each). This CDR3 is 14 amino acids long. The germline CDR1 and CDR2 sequences are MNHEY and SMNVEV (reference sequence). V gave up 6 bases and J gave up 6 bases, with 14 bases separating them.

The DNA for the CDR3 is TGTGCCAGCAGCTTCGGGGGGGATGATGGCTACACCTTC. It yields the protein CASSFGGDDGYTF. This chain connects TRBV7-3 to TRBJ1-2, with D possibly being TRBD1 (5 bases). CDR1 SGHTA and CDR2 FQGTGA come from the germline V gene. V was cut by 3 bases and J by 6 bases, with 11 bases left in between. The CDR3 spans 13 residues.

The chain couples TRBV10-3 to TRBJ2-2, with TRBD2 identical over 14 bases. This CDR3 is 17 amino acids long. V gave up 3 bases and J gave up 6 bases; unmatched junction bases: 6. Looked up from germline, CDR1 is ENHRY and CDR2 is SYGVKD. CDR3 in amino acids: CAISDLGTSGSSGELFF. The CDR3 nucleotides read TGTGCCATCAGTGATTTGGGGACTAGCGGGAGCTCCGGGGAGCTGTTTTTT.

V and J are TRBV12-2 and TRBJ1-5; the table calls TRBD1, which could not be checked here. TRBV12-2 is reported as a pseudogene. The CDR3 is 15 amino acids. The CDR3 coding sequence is TGTGCAAGTCGCTTAGGGGGACAGGGCGGCCAGCCCCAGCATTTT. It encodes CASRLGGQGGQPQHF.

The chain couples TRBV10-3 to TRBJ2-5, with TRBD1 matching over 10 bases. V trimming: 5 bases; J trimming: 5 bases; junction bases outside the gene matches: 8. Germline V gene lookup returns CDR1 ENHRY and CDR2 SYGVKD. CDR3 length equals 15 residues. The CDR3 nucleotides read TGTGCCATCAGTCCCGGGACAGGGGCATTGGAGACCCAGTACTTC. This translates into CAISPGTGALETQYF.

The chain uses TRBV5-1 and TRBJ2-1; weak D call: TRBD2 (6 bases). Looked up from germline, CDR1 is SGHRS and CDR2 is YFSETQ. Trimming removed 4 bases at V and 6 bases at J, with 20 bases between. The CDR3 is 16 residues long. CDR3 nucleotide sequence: TGCGCCAGCAGCCCCCTTGGGGCTAACGGGAGCAATGAGCAGTTCTTC. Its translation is CASSPLGANGSNEQFF.

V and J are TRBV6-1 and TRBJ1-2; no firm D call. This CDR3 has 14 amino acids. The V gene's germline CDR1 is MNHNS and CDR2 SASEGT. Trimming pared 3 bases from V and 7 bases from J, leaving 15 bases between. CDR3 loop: CASSDMGSSSGYTF. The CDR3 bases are TGTGCCAGCAGTGATATGGGGAGTTCGTCTGGCTACACCTTC.

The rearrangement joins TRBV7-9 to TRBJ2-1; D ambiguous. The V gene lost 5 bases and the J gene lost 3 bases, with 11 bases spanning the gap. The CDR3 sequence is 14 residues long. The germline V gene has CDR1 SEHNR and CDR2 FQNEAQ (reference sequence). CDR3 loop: CASSPSSRYNEQFF. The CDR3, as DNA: TGTGCCAGCAGCCCTTCATCCCGCTACAATGAGCAGTTCTTC.

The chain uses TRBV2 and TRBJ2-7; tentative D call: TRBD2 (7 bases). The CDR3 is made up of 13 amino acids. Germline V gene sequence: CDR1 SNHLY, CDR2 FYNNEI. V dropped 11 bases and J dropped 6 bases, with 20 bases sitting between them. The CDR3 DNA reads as TGTGCCGGGGGGGCCGGCGGGAGCGTCGAGCAGTACTTC. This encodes CAGGAGGSVEQYF.